These T cell receptor beta chains were read from a single sample in a study of beta chain features in type 1 diabetes. Method: immunoSEQ multiplex PCR; TCRdb's copy keeps in-frame clones and lacks some. Here the sample spans 400,000 to 500,000 clones, roughly 14% being singletons. The sample was naive CD4+ T cells from blood. These receptors all stem from a man in his thirties or forties in good health. The CDR3 runs from the conserved cysteine through the conserved F or W. Fields, in order: clone size, J gene, V gene, D gene, CDR3 protein, CDR3 DNA. A D gene is named only where the DNA matches it firmly. Clone size is not always given. Where it is, it says once, few, many or a class for expanded clones.

abundance: NA; j_gene: TRBJ1-4; v_gene: TRBV6-1; d_gene: NA; CDR3aa: CASSESATNEKLFF; CDR3nt: TGTGCCAGCAGTGAATCTGCAACTAATGAAAAACTGTTTTTT
abundance: few; j_gene: TRBJ2-7; v_gene: TRBV5-6; d_gene: TRBD2; CDR3aa: CASSSGTSFSYEQYF; CDR3nt: TGTGCCAGCAGCTCCGGGACTAGCTTTTCCTACGAGCAGTACTTC
abundance: few; j_gene: TRBJ1-1; v_gene: TRBV5-6; d_gene: TRBD1; CDR3aa: CASSRRDSRTEAFF; CDR3nt: TGTGCCAGCAGCCGGCGGGACAGTCGGACTGAAGCTTTCTTT
abundance: few; j_gene: TRBJ2-5; v_gene: TRBV5-4; d_gene: NA; CDR3aa: CASSLVQETQYF; CDR3nt: TGTGCCAGCAGCTTGGTTCAAGAGACCCAGTACTTC
abundance: few; j_gene: TRBJ2-1; v_gene: TRBV2; d_gene: TRBD2; CDR3aa: CASSLGTRWFF; CDR3nt: TGTGCCAGCAGTTTGGGGACTAGGTGGTTCTTC
abundance: NA; j_gene: TRBJ2-1; v_gene: TRBV7-3; d_gene: NA; CDR3aa: CASSLSGGLGHNEQFF; CDR3nt: TGTGCCAGCAGCTTAAGTGGTGGGCTAGGACACAATGAGCAGTTCTTC
abundance: NA; j_gene: TRBJ1-2; v_gene: TRBV5-6; d_gene: NA; CDR3aa: CASSWAFYGYTF; CDR3nt: TGTGCCAGCAGTTGGGCCTTCTATGGCTACACCTTC
abundance: NA; j_gene: TRBJ1-2; v_gene: TRBV7-2; d_gene: TRBD1; CDR3aa: CASSFTGTAERGYTF; CDR3nt: TGCGCCAGCAGCTTTACCGGGACAGCGGAGCGTGGCTACACCTTC
abundance: few; j_gene: TRBJ2-5; v_gene: TRBV21-1; d_gene: NA; CDR3aa: CASSKRLASQETQYF; CDR3nt: TGTGCCAGCAGCAAGCGACTAGCGTCGCAAGAGACCCAGTACTTC
abundance: few; j_gene: TRBJ2-6; v_gene: TRBV29-1; d_gene: NA; CDR3aa: CSVEDVRSGANVLTF; CDR3nt: TGCAGCGTTGAAGATGTGAGGTCTGGGGCCAACGTCCTGACTTTC
abundance: few; j_gene: TRBJ2-3; v_gene: TRBV29-1; d_gene: NA; CDR3aa: CSVEYFGIPVDTQYF; CDR3nt: TGCAGCGTTGAATACTTCGGGATCCCAGTGGATACGCAGTATTTT
abundance: NA; j_gene: TRBJ2-3; v_gene: TRBV6-5; d_gene: NA; CDR3aa: CASSYLGESTDTQYF; CDR3nt: TGTGCCAGCAGTTATTTAGGAGAAAGCACAGATACGCAGTATTTT
abundance: NA; j_gene: TRBJ2-7; v_gene: TRBV10-3; d_gene: NA; CDR3aa: CAISGSGSGDEQYF; CDR3nt: TGTGCCATCAGTGGATCAGGGTCCGGCGACGAGCAGTACTTC
abundance: NA; j_gene: TRBJ2-1; v_gene: TRBV14; d_gene: NA; CDR3aa: CASSQDYPGEQFF; CDR3nt: TGTGCCAGCAGCCAAGATTACCCAGGTGAGCAGTTCTTC
abundance: NA; j_gene: TRBJ2-1; v_gene: TRBV15; d_gene: NA; CDR3aa: CATASGGYNEQFF; CDR3nt: TGTGCCACCGCATCCGGGGGCTACAATGAGCAGTTCTTC
abundance: few; j_gene: TRBJ1-1; v_gene: TRBV4-3; d_gene: NA; CDR3aa: CASSQWGLMNTEAFF; CDR3nt: TGCGCCAGCAGCCAGTGGGGACTCATGAACACTGAAGCTTTCTTT
abundance: few; j_gene: TRBJ1-2; v_gene: TRBV7-6; d_gene: NA; CDR3aa: CASSLGGRNYGYTF; CDR3nt: TGTGCCAGCAGCTTAGGTGGCAGGAACTATGGCTACACCTTC
abundance: few; j_gene: TRBJ1-2; v_gene: TRBV19; d_gene: TRBD1; CDR3aa: CASSQGQNYGYTF; CDR3nt: TGTGCCAGTAGTCAGGGACAGAACTATGGCTACACCTTC
abundance: NA; j_gene: TRBJ2-3; v_gene: TRBV5-4; d_gene: TRBD2; CDR3aa: CASSSAVSGRTDTQYF; CDR3nt: TGTGCCAGCAGCTCCGCCGTGAGCGGGAGGACAGATACGCAGTATTTT
abundance: NA; j_gene: TRBJ2-7; v_gene: TRBV7-9; d_gene: NA; CDR3aa: CASSPQTYEQYF; CDR3nt: TGTGCCAGCAGCCCGCAAACATACGAGCAGTACTTC
abundance: few; j_gene: TRBJ1-2; v_gene: TRBV4-1; d_gene: NA; CDR3aa: CASSHRIQGGQKGGGYTF; CDR3nt: TGCGCCAGCAGCCACAGGATTCAAGGAGGTCAAAAGGGCGGTGGCTACACCTTC
abundance: NA; j_gene: TRBJ2-3; v_gene: TRBV7-2; d_gene: NA; CDR3aa: CASSVGGGRSTDTQYF; CDR3nt: TGTGCCAGCAGCGTCGGTGGGGGGAGAAGCACAGATACGCAGTATTTT
abundance: few; j_gene: TRBJ2-1; v_gene: TRBV11-3; d_gene: NA; CDR3aa: CASSLTGAPKGRFF; CDR3nt: TGTGCCAGCAGCTTAACGGGGGCCCCTAAAGGGAGGTTCTTC
abundance: few; j_gene: TRBJ2-4; v_gene: TRBV25-1; d_gene: NA; CDR3aa: CASSDLESGASENIQYF; CDR3nt: TGTGCCAGCAGTGATCTCGAGTCAGGGGCGTCCGAAAACATTCAGTACTTC
abundance: many; j_gene: TRBJ2-2; v_gene: TRBV15; d_gene: NA; CDR3aa: CATSREGGYTGELFF; CDR3nt: TGTGCCACCAGCAGAGAGGGCGGATACACCGGGGAGCTGTTTTTT
abundance: NA; j_gene: TRBJ2-1; v_gene: TRBV30; d_gene: NA; CDR3aa: CAWSVPGYNEQFF; CDR3nt: TGTGCCTGGAGTGTACCCGGGTACAATGAGCAGTTCTTC
abundance: NA; j_gene: TRBJ2-7; v_gene: TRBV6-5; d_gene: NA; CDR3aa: CASRITSHNYEQYF; CDR3nt: TGTGCCAGCAGGATTACGTCCCACAACTACGAGCAGTACTTC
abundance: few; j_gene: TRBJ2-5; v_gene: TRBV5-4; d_gene: TRBD2; CDR3aa: CASSRSGGSGLETQYF; CDR3nt: TGTGCCAGCAGCCGAAGCGGGGGGAGTGGTTTAGAGACCCAGTACTTC
abundance: few; j_gene: TRBJ2-3; v_gene: TRBV10-3; d_gene: TRBD1; CDR3aa: CAISLQGALGSTQYF; CDR3nt: TGTGCCATCAGTTTACAGGGGGCTCTGGGCTCTACGCAGTATTTT
abundance: NA; j_gene: TRBJ2-1; v_gene: TRBV7-7; d_gene: NA; CDR3aa: CASSFYFSGFVYNEQFF; CDR3nt: TGTGCTAGCAGCTTTTACTTCAGCGGGTTTGTATACAATGAGCAGTTCTTC
abundance: NA; j_gene: TRBJ2-7; v_gene: TRBV9; d_gene: NA; CDR3aa: CASSVATWDEQYF; CDR3nt: TGTGCCAGCAGCGTAGCTACTTGGGACGAGCAGTACTTC
abundance: many; j_gene: TRBJ2-3; v_gene: TRBV29-1; d_gene: NA; CDR3aa: CSVRGRTDTQYF; CDR3nt: TGCAGCGTCAGGGGCCGCACAGATACGCAGTATTTT
abundance: NA; j_gene: TRBJ2-2; v_gene: TRBV9; d_gene: TRBD2; CDR3aa: CASRASGNVYTGELFF; CDR3nt: TGTGCCAGCAGGGCTAGCGGGAACGTGTACACCGGGGAGCTGTTTTTT
abundance: few; j_gene: TRBJ2-4; v_gene: TRBV7-2; d_gene: TRBD1; CDR3aa: CASSWDRALAKNIQYF; CDR3nt: TGTGCCAGCAGCTGGGACAGGGCGCTAGCCAAAAACATTCAGTACTTC
abundance: NA; j_gene: TRBJ2-5; v_gene: TRBV5-6; d_gene: TRBD2; CDR3aa: CASRQSGGQETQYF; CDR3nt: TGTGCCAGCAGACAATCCGGGGGGCAAGAGACCCAGTACTTC
abundance: few; j_gene: TRBJ1-2; v_gene: TRBV30; d_gene: NA; CDR3aa: CAWSVFRGVSGYGYTF; CDR3nt: TGTGCCTGGAGTGTATTTCGTGGGGTTAGTGGCTATGGCTACACCTTC
abundance: NA; j_gene: TRBJ1-2; v_gene: TRBV9; d_gene: TRBD1; CDR3aa: CASSARDRFNYGYTF; CDR3nt: TGTGCCAGCAGCGCCCGGGACAGATTCAACTATGGCTACACCTTC
abundance: NA; j_gene: TRBJ1-6; v_gene: TRBV25-1; d_gene: NA; CDR3aa: CASSDTGFNSPLHF; CDR3nt: TGTGCCAGCAGTGATACAGGGTTCAATTCACCCCTCCACTTT
abundance: NA; j_gene: TRBJ1-1; v_gene: TRBV7-2; d_gene: NA; CDR3aa: CASSTQGTANTEAFF; CDR3nt: TGTGCCAGCAGCACTCAGGGGACGGCGAACACTGAAGCTTTCTTT
abundance: NA; j_gene: TRBJ2-6; v_gene: TRBV11-3; d_gene: NA; CDR3aa: CASSLRTLAGANVLTF; CDR3nt: TGTGCCAGCAGCCTGAGGACTCTCGCCGGGGCCAACGTCCTGACTTTC
abundance: few; j_gene: TRBJ1-1; v_gene: TRBV2; d_gene: NA; CDR3aa: CASIDTQGSSEAFF; CDR3nt: TGTGCCAGCATTGATACGCAGGGGAGCTCTGAAGCTTTCTTT
abundance: few; j_gene: TRBJ2-6; v_gene: TRBV30; d_gene: NA; CDR3aa: CAWSRGGTGANVLTF; CDR3nt: TGTGCCTGGAGTCGAGGGGGAACTGGGGCCAACGTCCTGACTTTC
abundance: few; j_gene: TRBJ2-1; v_gene: TRBV21-1; d_gene: NA; CDR3aa: CAEQERGDINNEQFF; CDR3nt: TGTGCCGAGCAGGAAAGGGGGGACATAAACAATGAGCAGTTCTTC
abundance: few; j_gene: TRBJ2-1; v_gene: TRBV11-3; d_gene: NA; CDR3aa: CASSLVAEEQFF; CDR3nt: TGTGCCAGCAGCTTAGTGGCCGAAGAGCAGTTCTTC
abundance: NA; j_gene: TRBJ1-6; v_gene: TRBV25-1; d_gene: NA; CDR3aa: CASSESLGNNSPLHF; CDR3nt: TGTGCCAGCAGTGAATCTTTAGGGAATAATTCACCCCTCCACTTT
abundance: many; j_gene: TRBJ2-5; v_gene: TRBV7-2; d_gene: TRBD2; CDR3aa: CASSRSGSPETQYF; CDR3nt: TGTGCCAGCAGCCGTAGCGGGAGTCCAGAGACCCAGTACTTC
abundance: NA; j_gene: TRBJ2-1; v_gene: TRBV25-1; d_gene: TRBD1; CDR3aa: CASSNGDRVFDEQFF; CDR3nt: TGTGCCAGCAGTAACGGGGACAGGGTATTCGATGAGCAGTTCTTC
abundance: few; j_gene: TRBJ1-2; v_gene: TRBV27; d_gene: NA; CDR3aa: CASSLFGYGYTF; CDR3nt: TGTGCCAGCAGTTTGTTCGGCTATGGCTACACCTTC